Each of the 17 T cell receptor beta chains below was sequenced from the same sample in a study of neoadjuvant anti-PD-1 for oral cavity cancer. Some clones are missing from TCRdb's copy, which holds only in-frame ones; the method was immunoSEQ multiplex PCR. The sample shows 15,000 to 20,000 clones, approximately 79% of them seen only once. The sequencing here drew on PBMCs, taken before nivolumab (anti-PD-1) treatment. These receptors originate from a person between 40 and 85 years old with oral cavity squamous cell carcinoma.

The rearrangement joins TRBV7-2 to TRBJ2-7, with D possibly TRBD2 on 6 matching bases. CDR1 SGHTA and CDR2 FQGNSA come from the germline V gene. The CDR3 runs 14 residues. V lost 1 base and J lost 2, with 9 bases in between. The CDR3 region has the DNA TGTGCCAGCAGCTTAGAGGCGGGACCCTACGAGCAGTACTTC. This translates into CASSLEAGPYEQYF. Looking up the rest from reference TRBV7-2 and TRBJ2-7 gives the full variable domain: GAGVSQSPSNKVTEKGKDVELRCDPISGHTALYWYRQSLGQGLEFLIYFQGNSAPDKSGLPSDRFSAERTGGSVSTLTIQRTQQEDSAVYLCASSLEAGPYEQYFGPGTRLTVT.

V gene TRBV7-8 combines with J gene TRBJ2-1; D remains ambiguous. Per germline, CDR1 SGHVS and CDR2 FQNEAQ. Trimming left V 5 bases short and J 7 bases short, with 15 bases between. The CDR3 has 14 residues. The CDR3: CASSLLMAGNEQFF. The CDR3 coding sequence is TGTGCCAGCAGCCTCCTTATGGCTGGGAATGAGCAGTTCTTC.

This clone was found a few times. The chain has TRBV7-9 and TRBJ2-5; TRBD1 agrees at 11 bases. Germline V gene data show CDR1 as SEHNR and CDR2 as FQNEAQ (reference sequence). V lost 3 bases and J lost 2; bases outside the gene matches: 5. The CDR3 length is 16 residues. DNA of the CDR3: TGTGCCAGCAGCTTCGGGGGGACAGGGGGTCAAGAGACCCAGTACTTC. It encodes CASSFGGTGGQETQYF.

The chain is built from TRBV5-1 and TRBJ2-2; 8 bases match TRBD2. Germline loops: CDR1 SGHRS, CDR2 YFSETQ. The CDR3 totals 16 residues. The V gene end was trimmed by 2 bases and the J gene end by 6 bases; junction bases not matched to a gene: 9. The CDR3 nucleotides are TGCGCCAGCAGCTTTTCGGGAGGGCCAGGCGCCGGGGAGCTGTTTTTT. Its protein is CASSFSGGPGAGELFF.

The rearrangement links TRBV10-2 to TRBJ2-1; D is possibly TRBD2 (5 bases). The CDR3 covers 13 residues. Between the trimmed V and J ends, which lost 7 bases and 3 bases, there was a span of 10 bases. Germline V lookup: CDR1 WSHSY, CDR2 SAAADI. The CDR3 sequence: CASMSGDYNEQFF. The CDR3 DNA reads TGCGCCAGCATGAGCGGAGACTACAATGAGCAGTTCTTC.

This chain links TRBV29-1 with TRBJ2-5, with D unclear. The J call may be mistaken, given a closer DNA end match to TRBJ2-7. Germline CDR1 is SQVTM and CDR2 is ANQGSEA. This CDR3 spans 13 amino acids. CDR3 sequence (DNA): TGCAGCGTTGAAGATTCCCTTTCCTACGAGCAGTACTTC. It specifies CSVEDSLSYEQYF.

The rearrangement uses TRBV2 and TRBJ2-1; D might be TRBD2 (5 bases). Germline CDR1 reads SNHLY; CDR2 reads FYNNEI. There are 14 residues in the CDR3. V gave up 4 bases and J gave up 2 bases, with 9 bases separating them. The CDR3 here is CASSVEGPYNEQFF. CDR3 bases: TGTGCCAGCAGTGTTGAGGGTCCCTACAATGAGCAGTTCTTC.

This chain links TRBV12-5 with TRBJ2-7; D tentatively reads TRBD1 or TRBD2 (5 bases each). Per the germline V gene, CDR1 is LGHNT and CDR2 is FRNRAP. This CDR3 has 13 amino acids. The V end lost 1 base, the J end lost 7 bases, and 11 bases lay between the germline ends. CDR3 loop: CASGLGPGREQYF. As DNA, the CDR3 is TGTGCTAGTGGTTTGGGACCGGGACGGGAGCAGTACTTC.

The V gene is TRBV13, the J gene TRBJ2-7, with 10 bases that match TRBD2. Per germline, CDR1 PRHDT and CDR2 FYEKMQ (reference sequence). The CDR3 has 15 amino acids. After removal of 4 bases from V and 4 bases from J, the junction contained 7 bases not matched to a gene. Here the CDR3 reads CASSSRTSGPYEQYF. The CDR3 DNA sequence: TGTGCCAGCAGCTCCCGGACTAGCGGACCTTACGAGCAGTACTTC.

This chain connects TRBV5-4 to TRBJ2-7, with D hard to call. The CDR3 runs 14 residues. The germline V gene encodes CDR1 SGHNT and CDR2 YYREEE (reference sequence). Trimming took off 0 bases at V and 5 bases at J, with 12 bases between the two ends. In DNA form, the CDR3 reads TGTGCCAGCAGCTTGGGGCAGGCCACCAACGAGCAGTACTTC. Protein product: CASSLGQATNEQYF.

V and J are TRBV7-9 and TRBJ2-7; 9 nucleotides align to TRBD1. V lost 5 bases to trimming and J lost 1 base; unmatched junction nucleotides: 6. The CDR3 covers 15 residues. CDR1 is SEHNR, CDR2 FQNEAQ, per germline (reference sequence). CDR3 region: CASSPPGQGSYEQYF. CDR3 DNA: TGTGCCAGCAGCCCCCCCGGACAGGGGTCCTACGAGCAGTACTTC.

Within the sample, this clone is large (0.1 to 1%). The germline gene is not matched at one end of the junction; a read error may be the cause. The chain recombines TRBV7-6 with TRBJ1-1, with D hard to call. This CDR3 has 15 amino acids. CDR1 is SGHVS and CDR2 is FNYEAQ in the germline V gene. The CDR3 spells CASRLEPSGNTEAFF. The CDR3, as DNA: TGTGCCAGCAGGTTAGAGCCCAGTGGGAACACTGAAGCTTTCTTT. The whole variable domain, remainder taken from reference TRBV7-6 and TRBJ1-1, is GAGVSQSPRYKVTKRGQDVALRCDPISGHVSLYWYRQALGQGPEFLTYFNYEAQQDKSGLPNDRFSAERPEGSISTLTIQRTEQRDSAMYRCASRLEPSGNTEAFFGQGTRLTVV.

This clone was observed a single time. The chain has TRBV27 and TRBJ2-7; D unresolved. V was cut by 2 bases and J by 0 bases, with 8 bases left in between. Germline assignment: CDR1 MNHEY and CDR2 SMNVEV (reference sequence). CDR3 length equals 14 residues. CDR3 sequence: CASSLIRSSYEQYF. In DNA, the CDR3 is TGTGCCAGCAGTTTAATACGAAGCTCCTACGAGCAGTACTTC.

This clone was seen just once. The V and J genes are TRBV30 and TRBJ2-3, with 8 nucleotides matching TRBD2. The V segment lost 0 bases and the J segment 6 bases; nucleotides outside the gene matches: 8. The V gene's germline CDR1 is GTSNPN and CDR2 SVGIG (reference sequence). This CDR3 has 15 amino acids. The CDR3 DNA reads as TGTGCCTGGAGTGTGGGTAGCGGGAATCTGGATACGCAGTATTTT. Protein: CAWSVGSGNLDTQYF.

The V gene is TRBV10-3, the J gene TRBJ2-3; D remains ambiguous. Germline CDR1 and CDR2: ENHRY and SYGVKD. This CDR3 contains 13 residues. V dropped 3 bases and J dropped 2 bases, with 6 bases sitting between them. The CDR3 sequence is CAISDTNTDTQYF. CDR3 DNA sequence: TGTGCCATCAGTGACACTAACACAGATACGCAGTATTTT.

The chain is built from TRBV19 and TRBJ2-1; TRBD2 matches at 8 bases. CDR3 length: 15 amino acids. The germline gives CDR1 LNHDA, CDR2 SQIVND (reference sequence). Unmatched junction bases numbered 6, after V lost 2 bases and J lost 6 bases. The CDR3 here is CASSILSGGPNEQFF. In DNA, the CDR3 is TGTGCCAGTAGTATACTGAGCGGGGGACCCAATGAGCAGTTCTTC.

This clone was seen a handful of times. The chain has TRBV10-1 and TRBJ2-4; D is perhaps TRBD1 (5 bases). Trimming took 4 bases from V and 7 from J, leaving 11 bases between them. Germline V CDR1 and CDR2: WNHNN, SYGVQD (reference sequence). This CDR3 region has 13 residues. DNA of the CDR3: TGCGCCAGCAGTGTCAGGGATAGGAACATTCAGTACTTC. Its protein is CASSVRDRNIQYF.